This entry describes one T cell receptor beta chain. Its antigen is still unknown. The data stem from a study of T cell responses to AZD1222 COVID-19 vaccine. The repertoire was sequenced with immunoSEQ multiplex PCR; TCRdb's copy has only in-frame clones and lacks some. The top ten clones hold around 2.6% of a sample with about 170,000 clones, about 90% of them seen once. CDR3 length equals 13 residues. The V gene lost 2 bases and the J gene lost 5 bases, with 11 bases spanning the gap. Per germline, CDR1 SGHRS and CDR2 YFSETQ. Points from the study as a whole: At baseline, seropositivity was found in only a handful of AZD1222 recipients. None of the repertoires were sampled until the peak T cell response had passed. Two doses of AZD1222 preceded a rise in Spike-specific TCR breadth and depth.

The starting material was peripheral blood, obtained on day 0 of AZD1222 vaccination. V and J are TRBV5-1 and TRBJ2-7; D might be TRBD1 (5 bases). The TCR sequence derives from an adult in good health. CDR3 sequence reads: CASSLEQENEQYF. The CDR3 coding sequence is TGCGCCAGCAGCTTAGAACAGGAAAACGAGCAGTACTTC.